Sequencing of this TCR beta chain was carried out in a study of blood T cell repertoires in COVID-19. In the authors' workflow: Nucleated cell counts were estimated from reference gene primer amplification. Assay: immunoSEQ multiplex PCR; the TCRdb copy retains only in-frame clones and omits some. The D gene and trimming were derived from the DNA, and the V and J assignments and clone size from that table. Among around 300,000 clones, around 81% were seen once, and the ten largest hold approximately 4.1%. This clone was seen a handful of times. The sequence derives from a woman between 45 and 60 years old with active or convalescent COVID-19. Sequenced material: peripheral blood.

CDR3 in amino acids: CASSLGASGSLHNEQFF. DNA of the CDR3: TGTGCCAGCAGTTTAGGGGCCAGCGGGAGTCTCCACAATGAGCAGTTCTTC. The V gene is TRBV27, the J gene TRBJ2-1, with 8 bases matching TRBD2. Per the germline V gene, CDR1 is MNHEY and CDR2 is SMNVEV (reference sequence). V gave up 2 bases and J gave up 5 bases; unmatched junction bases: 11. The CDR3 covers 17 residues.